These 20 T cell receptor beta chains were sequenced from one sample in a study of T cell responses to AZD1222 COVID-19 vaccine. Generated by immunoSEQ multiplex PCR, the TCRdb table keeps only in-frame clones and is missing some. The sample records 70,000 to 100,000 clones, about 93% being singletons. Sequencing was performed on peripheral blood, taken 28 days after the second AZD1222 dose. The receptors here all came from an adult who received the AZD1222 COVID-19 vaccine.

V gene TRBV2 combines with J gene TRBJ1-1; TRBD1 is a possible D gene (6 bases). Germline lookup yields CDR1 SNHLY and CDR2 FYNNEI. This CDR3 contains 14 residues. The V end was cut by 7 bases, the J end by 4 bases, with 16 bases between. The CDR3 spells CASKPDRSSTEAFF. The CDR3 DNA follows: TGTGCCAGCAAGCCGGACAGAAGCTCCACTGAAGCTTTCTTT. The full variable domain, with the rest looked up from reference TRBV2 and TRBJ1-1, is EPEVTQTPSHQVTQMGQEVILRCVPISNHLYFYWYRQILGQKVEFLVSFYNNEISEKSEIFDDQFSVERPDGSNFTLKIRSTKLEDSAMYFCASKPDRSSTEAFFGQGTRLTVV.

The chain is built from TRBV28 and TRBJ1-5, with 7 bases fitting TRBD1. Germline lookup yields CDR1 MDHEN and CDR2 SYDVKM. J was trimmed by 2 bases and V by 3 bases; bases with no gene match: 4. This CDR3 region has 15 residues. CDR3 DNA: TGTGCCAGCAGTTTCCGCAGGGGGGGCAATCAGCCCCAGCATTTT. Translating gives CASSFRRGGNQPQHF.

The chain combines TRBV19 with TRBJ1-2, with TRBD1 identical over 9 bases. Germline V gene lookup returns CDR1 LNHDA and CDR2 SQIVND (reference sequence). The V gene end was trimmed by 4 bases and the J gene end by 5 bases; junction bases not matched to a gene: 14. CDR3 length: 17 residues. CDR3: CASSTSDRGNPWYGYTF. The CDR3 DNA reads TGTGCCAGTAGTACCTCGGACAGGGGTAACCCCTGGTATGGCTACACCTTC.

The chain recombines TRBV28 with TRBJ1-5; D call uncertain. V was shortened by 7 bases and J by 7 bases, with 11 bases between the two germline ends. Germline V lookup: CDR1 MDHEN, CDR2 SYDVKM. This CDR3 region has 12 residues. This chain's CDR3 is CASTLRGQPQHF. The CDR3 region has the DNA TGTGCCAGCACCCTCCGAGGGCAGCCCCAGCATTTT.

V is TRBV14 and J is TRBJ2-1, with a tentative D call TRBD1 (6 bases). Germline values: CDR1 SGHDN, CDR2 FVKESK. V dropped 1 base and J dropped 10 bases, with 14 bases sitting between them. The CDR3 length is 14 residues. The CDR3 reads CASSQALGAEEQFF. The CDR3 DNA is TGTGCCAGCAGCCAAGCTTTGGGGGCCGAGGAGCAGTTCTTC.

This clone has only one observation. This sequence joins TRBV12-3 or TRBV12-4 and TRBJ1-1; 8 bases map to TRBD1. V was pared by 6 bases and J by 5 bases, with 5 bases of the junction left unmatched. The CDR3 spans 13 residues. CDR3 amino acids: CASRDRAGTEAFF. The DNA of the CDR3 is TGTGCCAGCAGGGACAGGGCGGGAACTGAAGCTTTCTTT.

This chain joins TRBV11-3 and TRBJ1-2; D is uncertain. V lost 6 bases to trimming and J lost 3 bases, with 11 bases between them. The CDR3 consists of 13 residues. Germline V gene data show CDR1 as SGHNT and CDR2 as YENEEA. Written as DNA, the CDR3 is TGTGCCAGCAGTCCCGGTAGCTACTATGGCTACACCTTC. Translated, it gives CASSPGSYYGYTF.

The V and J genes are TRBV3-1 (or the pseudogene TRBV3-2) and TRBJ2-7; 12 positions match TRBD2. With 3 bases clipped from V and 7 bases from J, the junction kept 4 bases outside the gene matches. Germline V gene sequence: CDR1 LGHDT, CDR2 YNNKEL (reference sequence). The CDR3 loop spans 14 amino acids. In DNA, the CDR3 is TGTGCCAGCAGCCATCTAGCGGGGGGGCTTGAGCAGTACTTC. This encodes CASSHLAGGLEQYF.

The J gene is TRBJ1-5, the V gene TRBV6-1; D is unclear. V was cut by 3 bases and J by 1 base, with 16 bases left in between. This CDR3 is built from 17 residues. Germline loops: CDR1 MNHNS, CDR2 SASEGT. This chain's CDR3 is CASSDLWRVGSNQPQHF. The DNA of the CDR3 is TGTGCCAGCAGTGACCTCTGGAGGGTAGGAAGCAATCAGCCCCAGCATTTT.

This clone was counted between two and nine times. This chain links TRBV2 with TRBJ1-2; TRBD1 matches at 8 bases. Germline assignment: CDR1 SNHLY and CDR2 FYNNEI. The CDR3 covers 14 residues. The junction had 9 bases not matched to a gene; V was cut back by 4 bases and J by 8 bases. The CDR3 region is CASSGQGLGRGYTF. The CDR3, as DNA: TGTGCCAGCAGTGGACAGGGGCTGGGAAGGGGCTACACCTTC.

The chain carries TRBV5-6 and TRBJ1-6, with 8 bases identical to TRBD1. Germline CDR1 is SGHDT and CDR2 is YYEEEE. This CDR3 region has 15 residues. The ends lost 2 bases at V and 5 bases at J; junction bases unmatched: 3. The CDR3 sequence is CASSFTTGDNSPLHF. CDR3 nucleotides: TGTGCCAGCAGCTTCACGACAGGGGATAATTCACCCCTCCACTTT.

Only a few counts were recorded for this clone. This chain joins TRBV3-1 (or the pseudogene TRBV3-2) and TRBJ2-5, with 7 bases aligning to TRBD2. CDR1 is LGHDT and CDR2 is YNNKEL in the germline V gene (reference sequence). The CDR3 sequence is 13 residues long. The J segment lost 7 bases and the V segment lost 2 bases, leaving 4 bases of the junction unmatched. CDR3 nucleotide sequence: TGTGCCAGCAGCCAATCGACGGGGGGGACCCAGTACTTC. Translated: CASSQSTGGTQYF.

The chain is built from TRBV19 and TRBJ1-6; D may be TRBD1 (6 bases). Germline assignment: CDR1 LNHDA and CDR2 SQIVND (reference sequence). The V gene lost 5 bases and the J gene lost 10 bases, with 9 bases spanning the gap. The CDR3 loop spans 12 amino acids. The CDR3, as DNA: TGTGCCAGTAGTTCTCAGGGGTCACCCCTCCACTTT. As protein: CASSSQGSPLHF.

The rearrangement uses TRBV7-9 and TRBJ2-1; 7 nucleotides line up with TRBD2. Per the germline V gene, CDR1 is SEHNR and CDR2 is FQNEAQ (reference sequence). This CDR3 region has 14 residues. The V segment lost 0 bases and the J segment 7 bases; nucleotides outside the gene matches: 3. The CDR3 protein is CASSLAGGRNEQFF. The CDR3 nucleotides read TGTGCCAGCAGCTTAGCCGGGGGGAGGAATGAGCAGTTCTTC.

The J gene is TRBJ1-2, the V gene TRBV6-5, with a tentative D call TRBD1 (6 bases). The germline V gene encodes CDR1 MNHEY and CDR2 SVGAGI. CDR3 length: 14 amino acids. V was cut by 8 bases and J by 6 bases, with 19 bases left in between. The CDR3 DNA follows: TGTGCCAGCTTCCCGAGAGACAGGAAAAATGGCTACACCTTC. It yields the protein CASFPRDRKNGYTF.

The genes are TRBV6-2 or TRBV6-3 and TRBJ2-5; no firm D call. CDR1 MNHEY and CDR2 SVGEGT come from the germline V gene. The V end lost 0 bases, the J end lost 5 bases, and 13 bases lay between the germline ends. There are 15 residues in the CDR3. The CDR3 DNA sequence: TGTGCCAGCAGTTACTCGAGTTATAAGACGGAGACCCAGTACTTC. It translates to CASSYSSYKTETQYF.

This clone was detected once. V and J are TRBV27 and TRBJ2-7; a possible D gene is TRBD2 (7 bases). V was shortened by 8 bases and J by 5 bases, with 16 bases between the two germline ends. This CDR3 contains 13 residues. Germline CDR1 reads MNHEY; CDR2 reads SMNVEV (reference sequence). CDR3 sequence (DNA): TGTGCCAGCTCGGGGGGCAGTCTCCACGAGCAGTACTTC. It encodes CASSGGSLHEQYF.

This chain links TRBV19 with TRBJ1-5; TRBD1 matches at 8 bases. The CDR3 has 15 residues. CDR1 is LNHDA, CDR2 SQIVND, per germline (reference sequence). With V trimmed by 3 bases and J by 5 bases, 6 bases remained unmatched. CDR3 sequence: CASSILGQVHQPQHF. The CDR3 DNA reads as TGTGCCAGTAGTATTTTGGGACAGGTCCATCAGCCCCAGCATTTT.

V and J are TRBV27 and TRBJ1-1; TRBD1 might be the D (5 bases). The V end lost 5 bases, the J end lost 3 bases, and 13 bases lay between the germline ends. CDR3 size: 14 residues. From germline, CDR1 is MNHEY and CDR2 SMNVEV (reference sequence). For the CDR3, the DNA is TGTGCCAGCAGTACTAGCGACAGCTACACTGAAGCTTTCTTT. Amino acids: CASSTSDSYTEAFF.

The chain carries TRBV28 and TRBJ2-7; weak D call: TRBD1 (5 bases). Trimming shortened V by 6 bases and J by 6 bases, and 15 bases separated the two germline ends. The CDR3 covers 13 residues. Germline CDR1 MDHEN, CDR2 SYDVKM. Here the CDR3 DNA reads TGTGCCAGCAGCCTTCCTCCCAGGGTCGAGCAGTACTTC. Encoded protein: CASSLPPRVEQYF.